Listed here are 8 T cell receptor beta chains from one sample, sequenced in a study of CD8+CD57+ T cells in acquired aplastic anemia. Using genomic DNA as the template, TCR beta VDJ and CDR3 profiling was carried out. Via MiXCR, TCRdb re-called the reads, giving one row per CDR3 protein. The sample carries 250,000 to 300,000 distinct CDR3 sequences, about 56% recorded once. The sequenced material came from sorted CD4+, CD8+, or CD8+CD57+ T cells (not recorded which) from PBMCs. The receptors derive from a human donor with severe aplastic anemia or a healthy control (not recorded which).

CDR3 sequence (DNA): TGTGCCACCAGTGACATTGGTGGCTACACCTTC. Translation gives CATSDIGGYTF. This chain links TRBV24-1 with TRBJ1-2, with D uncertain. Trimming took off 4 bases at V and 7 bases at J, with 6 bases between the two ends. Germline V gene sequence: CDR1 KGHDR, CDR2 SFDVKD. The CDR3 extends over 11 amino acids.

This clonotype was detected many times. The genes are TRBV30 and TRBJ2-5; perhaps D is TRBD1 or TRBD2 (5 bases each). V shed 0 bases and J shed 4 bases, with 6 bases lying between them. The germline CDR1 and CDR2 sequences are GTSNPN and SVGIG (reference sequence). The CDR3 has 12 amino acids. The CDR3 protein is CAWSVGGETQYF. CDR3 DNA: TGTGCCTGGAGTGTTGGGGGAGAGACCCAGTACTTC.

J is TRBJ2-5 and V is TRBV5-6; TRBD1 matches at 8 bases. CDR1 and CDR2 (germline): SGHDT, YYEEEE. CDR3 length equals 14 residues. The junction had 6 bases not matched to a gene; V was cut back by 2 bases and J by 6 bases. The CDR3 nucleotides are TGTGCCAGCAGCTTAGTGGGACAGGACCAGACCCAGTACTTC. This encodes CASSLVGQDQTQYF.

V and J are TRBV7-6 and TRBJ2-1; TRBD2 aligns across 7 bases. The CDR3 is 14 residues long. In germline, CDR1 is SGHVS, CDR2 FNYEAQ. J lost 6 bases, V lost 3 bases, and 5 bases had no gene match. The CDR3 DNA sequence: TGTGCCAGCAGCTTGGGCGGGAGATTCAATGAGCAGTTCTTC. This codes for CASSLGGRFNEQFF.

This clonotype was counted ten times or more. This chain connects TRBV6-1 to TRBJ1-5; possibly TRBD1 for D (5 bases). The V gene's germline CDR1 is MNHNS and CDR2 SASEGT. With 9 bases removed from V and 1 base from J, the gap between germline ends came to 13 bases. This CDR3 region has 14 residues. CDR3 protein: CASGEGTSNQPQHF. The CDR3 DNA reads TGTGCCAGTGGGGAGGGGACCAGCAATCAGCCCCAGCATTTT.

The chain employs TRBV12-3 or TRBV12-4 and TRBJ1-2; possibly TRBD1 for D (6 bases). The CDR3 consists of 14 residues. Trimming pared 0 bases from V and 4 bases from J, leaving 9 bases between. The CDR3 DNA reads as TGTGCCAGCAGTTTAGCCGGGGACACCTATGGCTACACCTTC. Translating gives CASSLAGDTYGYTF.

The chain couples TRBV24-1 to TRBJ1-2; 9 bases align to TRBD1. In germline, CDR1 is KGHDR, CDR2 SFDVKD. This CDR3 has 16 residues. Germline trimming cut 3 bases from V and 4 bases from J; bases unmatched to any gene: 8. CDR3 sequence (DNA): TGTGCCACCAGTGATACCGGACAGGGGTCCTCCTATGGCTACACCTTC. Encoded protein: CATSDTGQGSSYGYTF.

The chain is built from TRBV29-1 and TRBJ2-5, with TRBD1 identical over 10 bases. This CDR3 has 14 residues. V was pared by 4 bases and J by 4 bases, with 6 bases of the junction left unmatched. Germline V gene lookup returns CDR1 SQVTM and CDR2 ANQGSEA. For the CDR3, the DNA is TGCAGCGTTGCCGACAGGGGGCGGTCAGAGACCCAGTACTTC. Translating gives CSVADRGRSETQYF.